A single sample gave rise to the 4 T cell receptor beta chains below, sequenced in a study of regulatory T cells in long-lasting Graves disease. The sample's time point: persistent/refractory GD, antithyroid drugs over 5 years with positive TRAb. The TCR library used RNA extracted from PBMCs. Building the TCR beta libraries relied on iRepertoire HTBI primers, and CDR3 regions underwent Arm-PCR. TCRdb ran MiXCR on the multiplex PCR reads and lists one entry per CDR3 protein. The data hold 400,000 or so distinct CDR3 sequences, with roughly 20% observed a single time. Sequenced material: peripheral blood mononuclear cells (PBMCs), taken when the disease was refractory, from a patient treated with antithyroid drugs. These receptors originate from a female donor with Graves disease.

The CDR3 DNA reads as TGCAGCGTTCGAGTAGGGACAGGGGACGAGCAGTACTTC. Translation gives CSVRVGTGDEQYF. The V gene is TRBV29-1, the J gene TRBJ2-7; 10 bases are a match to TRBD1. Germline values: CDR1 SQVTM, CDR2 ANQGSEA. The CDR3 sequence is 13 residues long. The V segment lost 5 bases and the J segment 5 bases; nucleotides outside the gene matches: 6.

Ten or more counts support this clonotype. The chain has TRBV28 and TRBJ1-2; D unresolved. Germline values: CDR1 MDHEN, CDR2 SYDVKM. This CDR3 has 13 residues. V shed 7 bases and J shed 7 bases, with 16 bases lying between them. The CDR3 is CASNYPGRFGYTF. CDR3 nucleotides: TGTGCCAGCAATTACCCGGGCCGTTTTGGCTACACCTTC.

This clonotype was detected a few times. The chain is built from TRBV5-1 and TRBJ1-1; the D gene is possibly TRBD1 (5 bases). The V gene lost 5 bases and the J gene lost 6 bases, with 14 bases spanning the gap. Per the germline V gene, CDR1 is SGHRS and CDR2 is YFSETQ. The CDR3 loop spans 13 amino acids. CDR3 region: CASRGGGTSEAFF. DNA of the CDR3: TGCGCCAGCAGGGGCGGGGGAACATCTGAAGCTTTCTTT. Looking up the rest from reference TRBV5-1 and TRBJ1-1 gives the full variable domain: KAGVTQTPRYLIKTRGQQVTLSCSPISGHRSVSWYQQTPGQGLQFLFEYFSETQRNKGNFPGRFSGRQFSNSRSEMNVSTLELGDSALYLCASRGGGTSEAFFGQGTRLTVV.

V usage is TRBV7-9 and J usage is TRBJ2-3; D ambiguous. V dropped 1 base and J dropped 6 bases, with 8 bases sitting between them. The V gene's germline CDR1 is SEHNR and CDR2 FQNEAQ (reference sequence). This CDR3 contains 13 residues. This CDR3 reads CASSLDVFDTQYF. The CDR3 DNA sequence: TGTGCCAGCAGCTTAGATGTCTTCGATACGCAGTATTTT.